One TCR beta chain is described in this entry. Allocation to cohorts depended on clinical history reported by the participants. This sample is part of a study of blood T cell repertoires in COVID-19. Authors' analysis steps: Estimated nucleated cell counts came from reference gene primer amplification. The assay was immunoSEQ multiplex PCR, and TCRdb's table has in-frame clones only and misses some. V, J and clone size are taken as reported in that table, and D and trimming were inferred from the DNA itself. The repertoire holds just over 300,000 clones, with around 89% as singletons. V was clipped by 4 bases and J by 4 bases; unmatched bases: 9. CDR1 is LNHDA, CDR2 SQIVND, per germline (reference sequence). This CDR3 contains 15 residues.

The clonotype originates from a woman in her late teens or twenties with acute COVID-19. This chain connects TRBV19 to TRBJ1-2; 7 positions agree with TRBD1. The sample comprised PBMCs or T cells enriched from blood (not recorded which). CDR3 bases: TGTGCCAGTAGTACCCACAGGGGCGTTGGCTATGGCTACACCTTC. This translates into CASSTHRGVGYGYTF.